This T cell receptor (beta chain) stems from a study of technical replicates of blood from a handful of donors (dated by TCRdb to about 2017). Of note for this clone: Its antigen is currently not known. No base qualities exist here, and no much larger clone lies one base off it.

Between the V and J ends, shortened by 1 base and 7 bases respectively, the junction contains 8 bases. Sequences SNHLY (CDR1) and FYNNEI (CDR2) are obtained from the germline V gene. The CDR3 runs 13 amino acids, cysteine and phenylalanine included. Only the CDR3 DNA is retained, 39 bases long and in frame from the first base. Receptor libraries were prepared by the immunoSEQ multiplex PCR assay. The table was pulled from immuneACCESS by TCRdb, which kept in-frame rearrangements only. Such tables lose some clones; where checked, under half of the loss comes from unresolved V genes, and the rest has no known cause. The sample contains 75,000 to 95,000 clones, almost 97% of them found a single time. The top ten clonotypes cover about 0.38% of the sample.

The receptor comes from a human donor in good health. The chain uses TRBV2 and TRBJ2-1, with the D gene not confidently named. The specimen sequenced was T cells isolated from PBMCs. Here is the DNA: TGTGCCAGCAGTGAAGATGGCGGTAATGAGCAGTTCTTC. This gives the protein CASSEDGGNEQFF.